These 8 T cell receptor beta chains originate from one sample sequenced in a study of post-analysis software for immune sequencing data. Findings and caveats of the study: Five or six TRBV segments, TRBV5-6, TRBV5-1 and TRBV20-1 among them, were found more frequent in patients than controls.

Unique molecular identifiers were carried by the TCR beta cDNA libraries. TCRdb reanalysed the PCR reads using MiXCR and keeps one entry per CDR3 protein. The sample yields some 450,000 distinct CDR3 sequences, approximately 46% seen once. Which antigens these TCRs recognize remains unknown. Specimen: blood. The receptors originated from a girl between 10 and 17 years old with multiple sclerosis.

V gene TRBV7-9 combines with J gene TRBJ2-1; 9 bases are a match to TRBD2. The ends lost 1 base at V and 1 base at J; junction bases unmatched: 5. CDR1 and CDR2 from the germline V gene are SEHNR and FQNEAQ (reference sequence). The CDR3 is 17 amino acids. CDR3 region: CASSLVRLAGSYNEQFF. As DNA, the CDR3 is TGTGCCAGCAGCTTAGTACGGCTAGCGGGATCCTACAATGAGCAGTTCTTC.

J is TRBJ2-7 and V is TRBV5-5; 7 bases match TRBD2. This CDR3 has 14 amino acids. Germline V gene lookup returns CDR1 SGHKS and CDR2 YYEKEE (reference sequence). Trimming took 4 bases from V and 2 from J; bases not matched to a gene: 6. As DNA, the CDR3 is TGTGCCAGCAGCCCAGCAGCGGGGCCCTACGAGCAGTACTTC. Its translation is CASSPAAGPYEQYF. Complete variable domain (other parts from reference TRBV5-5 and TRBJ2-7): DAGVTQSPTHLIKTRGQQVTLRCSPISGHKSVSWYQQVLGQGPQFIFQYYEKEERGRGNFPDRFSARQFPNYSSELNVNALLLGDSALYLCASSPAAGPYEQYFGPGTRLTVT.

This chain joins TRBV20-1 and TRBJ1-2; D is unresolved. The V end was cut by 6 bases, the J end by 6 bases, with 8 bases between. This CDR3 is built from 10 residues. Germline-derived CDR1 and CDR2 are DFQATT and SNEGSKA (reference sequence). CDR3 in amino acids: CSALKNGYTF. The DNA of the CDR3 is TGCAGTGCCCTAAAGAATGGCTACACCTTC.

V gene TRBV5-1 combines with J gene TRBJ2-3; a weak D match, TRBD1 (7 bases). Per germline, CDR1 SGHRS and CDR2 YFSETQ. V was shortened by 4 bases and J by 0 bases, with 15 bases between the two germline ends. This CDR3 region has 16 residues. This CDR3 is CASSLEGQTSTDTQYF. For the CDR3, the DNA is TGCGCCAGCAGCCTGGAGGGACAGACGAGCACAGATACGCAGTATTTT.

In its sample, this clonotype was seen a few times. The chain has TRBV3-1 and TRBJ1-2, with no clear D. CDR3 size: 14 residues. V was cut by 5 bases and J by 4 bases, with 14 bases left in between. Germline CDR1 and CDR2: LGHDT and YNNKEL (reference sequence). The CDR3 coding sequence is TGTGCCAGCAGCTCCCCCACTGTGATCTATGGCTACACCTTC. It encodes CASSSPTVIYGYTF.

V and J are TRBV5-6 and TRBJ2-7, with D unresolved. This CDR3 has 13 residues. Between the trimmed V and J ends, which lost 0 bases and 9 bases, there was a span of 13 bases. Per germline, CDR1 SGHDT and CDR2 YYEEEE. DNA for the CDR3: TGTGCCAGCAGCTTGGGGATACCTGCCGGGCAGTACTTC. Encoded protein: CASSLGIPAGQYF.

This sequence joins TRBV18 and TRBJ2-7, with D possibly being TRBD1 or TRBD2 (5 bases each). The ends were cut back, 0 bases at V and 0 bases at J, with 12 bases in the middle. The CDR3 contains 16 residues. Germline V gene data show CDR1 as KGHSH and CDR2 as LQKENI. CDR3 region: CASSPPPGTNSYEQYF. CDR3 in DNA: TGTGCCAGCTCACCACCTCCGGGGACCAACTCCTACGAGCAGTACTTC.

Notes on this clonotype: One base away lies a much larger clone, so this may be a sequencing read error. The chain couples TRBV18 to TRBJ2-1; 7 bases align to TRBD1. In germline, CDR1 is KGHSH, CDR2 LQKENI. This CDR3 has 18 amino acids. CDR3 sequence (DNA): TGTGCCAGCTCGCAGACCCGACAGGGATCAGGATCCTACTATGAGCAGTTCTTC. It is translated as CASSQTRQGSGSYYEQFF.